The 6 T cell receptor beta chains below were found in one sample sequenced in a study of blood T cell repertoires in COVID-19. The assay was immunoSEQ multiplex PCR, and TCRdb's table has in-frame clones only and misses some. This sample has more than 45,000 clones, with about 83% found just once. Sequenced input: peripheral blood. Receptor source: a man aged 40-49 years with acute or convalescent COVID-19.

V is TRBV6-5 and J is TRBJ1-2, with a weak D call TRBD1 (5 bases). This CDR3 is 13 amino acids long. Germline V gene sequence: CDR1 MNHEY, CDR2 SVGAGI. The germline V and J ends were trimmed by 5 bases and 3 bases, with 10 bases remaining between them. CDR3 sequence: CASSTTGDYGYTF. The CDR3 DNA reads as TGTGCCAGCAGTACGACGGGGGACTATGGCTACACCTTC.

This chain connects TRBV9 to TRBJ1-1; 10 positions agree with TRBD1. J was trimmed by 1 base and V by 0 bases; bases with no gene match: 3. Germline-derived CDR1 and CDR2 are SGDLS and YYNGEE. There are 16 residues in the CDR3. The CDR3 DNA reads as TGTGCCAGCAGCGTAGCCCGGGACAGGGGGAACACTGAAGCTTTCTTT. Protein product: CASSVARDRGNTEAFF. The entire variable domain, with the rest obtained from reference TRBV9 and TRBJ1-1, is as follows: DSGVTQTPKHLITATGQRVTLRCSPRSGDLSVYWYQQSLDQGLQFLIQYYNGEERAKGNILERFSAQQFPDLHSELNLSSLELGDSALYFCASSVARDRGNTEAFFGQGTRLTVV.

This chain uses TRBV15 with TRBJ2-5; D uncertain. Trimming stripped 1 base from V and 6 bases from J, with 12 bases between. The CDR3 covers 14 residues. Germline values: CDR1 LNHNV, CDR2 YYDKDF (reference sequence). CDR3 bases: TGTGCCACCAGCAGAGGAGAGGCTACAAAGACCCAGTACTTC. This gives the protein CATSRGEATKTQYF.

This chain uses TRBV23-1 with TRBJ2-3, with a tentative D call TRBD1 (5 bases). TRBV23-1 is an ORF; its function is uncertain. Trimming took 7 bases from V and 4 from J, leaving 9 bases between them. The CDR3 is made up of 12 amino acids. The CDR3 loop reads CASKSGPDTQYF. The DNA for the CDR3 is TGCGCCAGCAAATCAGGGCCAGATACGCAGTATTTT.

The V and J genes are TRBV5-1 and TRBJ2-6, with 7 bases identical to TRBD1. The CDR3 is 14 residues long. CDR1 SGHRS and CDR2 YFSETQ come from the germline V gene. Trimming removed 7 bases from V and 0 bases from J; junction bases left unmatched: 1. CDR3 DNA: TGCGCCAGCGGGGACAGCTCTGGGGCCAACGTCCTGACTTTC. This sequence encodes CASGDSSGANVLTF.

This clone was observed a handful of times. The J gene is TRBJ2-7, the V gene TRBV5-4; D is possibly TRBD2 (6 bases). Between the trimmed V and J ends, which lost 0 bases and 4 bases, there was a span of 11 bases. Germline-derived CDR1 and CDR2 are SGHNT and YYREEE (reference sequence). CDR3 length: 14 residues. The CDR3 DNA sequence: TGTGCCAGCAGCTTGGCGGAGGGCGCGTACGAGCAGTACTTC. This translates into CASSLAEGAYEQYF.